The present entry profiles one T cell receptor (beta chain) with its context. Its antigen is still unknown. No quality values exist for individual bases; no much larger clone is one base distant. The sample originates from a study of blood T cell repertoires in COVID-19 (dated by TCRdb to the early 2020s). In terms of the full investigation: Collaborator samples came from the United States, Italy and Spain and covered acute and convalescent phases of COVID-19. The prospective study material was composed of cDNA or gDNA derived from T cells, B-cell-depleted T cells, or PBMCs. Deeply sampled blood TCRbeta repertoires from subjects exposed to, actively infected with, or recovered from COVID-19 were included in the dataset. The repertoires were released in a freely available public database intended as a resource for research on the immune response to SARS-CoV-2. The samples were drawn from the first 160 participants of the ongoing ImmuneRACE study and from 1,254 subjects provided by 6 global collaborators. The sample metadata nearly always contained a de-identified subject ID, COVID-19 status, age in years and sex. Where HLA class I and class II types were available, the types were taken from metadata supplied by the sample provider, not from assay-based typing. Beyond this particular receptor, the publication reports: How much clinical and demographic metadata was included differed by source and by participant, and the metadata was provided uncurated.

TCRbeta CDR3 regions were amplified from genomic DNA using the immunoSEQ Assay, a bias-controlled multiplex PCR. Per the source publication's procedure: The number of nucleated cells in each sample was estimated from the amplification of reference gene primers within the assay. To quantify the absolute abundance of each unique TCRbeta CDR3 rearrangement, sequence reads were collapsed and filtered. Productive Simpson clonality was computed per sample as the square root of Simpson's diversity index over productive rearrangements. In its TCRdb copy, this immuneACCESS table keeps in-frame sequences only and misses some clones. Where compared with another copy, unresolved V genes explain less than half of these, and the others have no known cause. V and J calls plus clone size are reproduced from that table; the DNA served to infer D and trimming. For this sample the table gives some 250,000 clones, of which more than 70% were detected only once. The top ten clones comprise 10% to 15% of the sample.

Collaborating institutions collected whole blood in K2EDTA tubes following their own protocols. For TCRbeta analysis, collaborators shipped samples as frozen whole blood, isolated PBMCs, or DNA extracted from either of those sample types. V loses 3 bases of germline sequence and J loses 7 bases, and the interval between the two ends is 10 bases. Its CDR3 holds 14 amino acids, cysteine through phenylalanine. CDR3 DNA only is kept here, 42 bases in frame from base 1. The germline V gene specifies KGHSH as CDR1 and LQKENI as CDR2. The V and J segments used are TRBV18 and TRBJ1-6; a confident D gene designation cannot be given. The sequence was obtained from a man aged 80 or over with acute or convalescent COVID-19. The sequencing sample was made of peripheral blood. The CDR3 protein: CASSPLGLNSPLHF. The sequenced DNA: TGTGCCAGCTCACCCCTAGGACTCAATTCACCCCTCCACTTT.